The rows below give T cell receptor beta chains drawn from one sample of a study of PD-1 blockade in classical Hodgkin lymphoma. Sequencing used immunoSEQ multiplex PCR; TCRdb keeps in-frame clones, though not all of them. This table has tens of thousands of clones, about nine tenths appearing once. The sample here was peripheral blood mononuclear cells (PBMCs), taken at baseline. The receptor set was obtained from a human donor with classical Hodgkin lymphoma. The CDR3 runs from the conserved cysteine through the conserved F or W. Fields, in order: V gene, clone size, D gene, J gene, CDR3 DNA, CDR3 protein. The D gene is left open where the match is weak. Where a row states a size, it is once, few, many or the class of an expanded clone; other rows omit it.

TRBV12-5	-	TRBD1	TRBJ1-4	TGTGCTAGTGGCTTGGGACAGACTAATGAAAAACTGTTTTTT	CASGLGQTNEKLFF
TRBV7-2	-	-	TRBJ2-7	TGTGCCAGCAGCCTTCGATCGACGGTCCCCTCCTACGAGCAGTACTTC	CASSLRSTVPSYEQYF
TRBV28	-	-	TRBJ1-4	TGTGCCAGTTCCAGGGAGATTAATGAAAAACTGTTTTTT	CASSREINEKLFF
TRBV19	-	-	TRBJ2-7	TGTGCCAGTAGTTTGAGTCACCTCTACGAGCAGTACTTC	CASSLSHLYEQYF
TRBV2	-	-	TRBJ2-1	TGTGCCAGCACCGGCTACAATGAGCAGTTCTTC	CASTGYNEQFF
TRBV4-1	-	-	TRBJ2-5	TGCGCCAGCAGCCAAGGGCAGACACAAGAGACCCAGTACTTC	CASSQGQTQETQYF
TRBV27	-	-	TRBJ2-7	TGTGCCAGCAGTACCCTAGCAGGGCCTCGGGAGCAGTACTTC	CASSTLAGPREQYF
TRBV29-1	-	-	TRBJ1-2	TGCAGCGTTGATAGGGGAGGTGACTACACCTTC	CSVDRGGDYTF
TRBV21-1	-	-	TRBJ1-4	TGTGCCAGCAGCAAAGGGTTGAGAGGGATAAATGAAAAACTGTTTTTT	CASSKGLRGINEKLFF
TRBV11-2	-	TRBD1	TRBJ1-1	TGTGCCAGCAGCGGACGGACAGGGGCCACTGAAGCTTTCTTT	CASSGRTGATEAFF
TRBV28	-	TRBD2	TRBJ2-1	TGTGCCAGCACTAGCGGGACATACAATGAGCAGTTCTTC	CASTSGTYNEQFF
TRBV11-2	-	-	TRBJ2-7	TGTGCCAGCAGCTTGCGACTACAGGAGGGACCCGAGCAGTACTTC	CASSLRLQEGPEQYF
TRBV18	-	-	TRBJ1-2	TGTGCCAGCTCACCGGGGGGCCGGTCGGCCTATGGCTACACCTTC	CASSPGGRSAYGYTF
TRBV2	few	TRBD1	TRBJ1-2	TGTGCCAGCAGTGGAGAAGGACAGGCCAATGGCTACACCTTC	CASSGEGQANGYTF
TRBV7-9	few	TRBD1	TRBJ1-1	TGTGCCAGCAGCCCCGACAGGGGGTGGCGGGACACTGAAGCTTTCTTT	CASSPDRGWRDTEAFF
TRBV15	-	-	TRBJ1-5	TGTGCCACCAGCAGAGGACAGGACGCCCGGGGAACCCAGCATTTT	CATSRGQDARGTQHF
TRBV18	-	-	TRBJ1-5	TGTGCCAGCTCACCACCGAGTTTGGGGAGCAGGGGCAATCAGCCCCAGCATTTT	CASSPPSLGSRGNQPQHF
TRBV11-3	-	-	TRBJ1-1	TGTGCCAGCAGCTTAGGGGGAAAGGGGAACACTGAAGCTTTCTTT	CASSLGGKGNTEAFF
TRBV30	-	-	TRBJ1-1	TGTGCCTGGACCTTGACCCCCACCTCCACTGAAGCTTTCTTT	CAWTLTPTSTEAFF
TRBV4-2	-	-	TRBJ2-4	TGTGCCAGCAGCCTACAGGACCAAAACATTCAGTACTTC	CASSLQDQNIQYF
TRBV5-1	-	-	TRBJ1-1	TGCGCCAGCAGCTTGGGGCGCGGAGGAGCTTTCTTT	CASSLGRGGAFF
TRBV19	-	TRBD1	TRBJ1-1	TGTGCCAGTAGTATTCTACAGGGGCCAAAGATCCTTGTGAACACTGAAGCTTTCTTT	CASSILQGPKILVNTEAFF
TRBV5-1	-	-	TRBJ2-7	TGCGCCAGCAGCGGAGGAATCTCCTACGAGCAGTACTTC	CASSGGISYEQYF
TRBV7-9	-	-	TRBJ2-2	TGTGCCAGCACCCCACCTCGGGGCAGGGAAAGGACCGGGGAGCTGTTTTTT	CASTPPRGRERTGELFF
TRBV7-6	-	TRBD2	TRBJ2-1	TGTGCCAGCAGCTGGGCGGGAGGGGGCAATGAGCAGTTCTTC	CASSWAGGGNEQFF
TRBV10-2	-	-	TRBJ1-2	TGCGCCAGCAGTGAGGGGCAGACTAACTATGGCTACACCTTC	CASSEGQTNYGYTF
TRBV11-2	-	-	TRBJ1-5	TGTGCCAGCAGCTTAATAGGCTTGGATGGGGAGCCCCAGCATTTT	CASSLIGLDGEPQHF
TRBV7-9	-	-	TRBJ1-1	TGTGCCAGCAGCTTAGGGGTCAGATTGAACACTGAAGCTTTCTTT	CASSLGVRLNTEAFF
TRBV6-5	-	-	TRBJ1-3	TGTGCCAGCAGCCCCGTTTTTTGGTCTGGAAACACCATATATTTT	CASSPVFWSGNTIYF
TRBV5-1	-	TRBD1	TRBJ1-2	TGCGCCAGCAGCGTCACAGGGGGCGCCAATGGCTACACCTTC	CASSVTGGANGYTF
TRBV27	-	-	TRBJ2-2	TGTGCCAGCAGTTTATGGGGCGCGAACACCGGGGAGCTGTTTTTT	CASSLWGANTGELFF
TRBV18	-	-	TRBJ1-5	TGTGCCAGCTCACCTTTAGAGGGGAGCAGTGGCAATCAGCCCCAGCATTTT	CASSPLEGSSGNQPQHF
TRBV5-8	-	TRBD1	TRBJ2-1	TGTGCCAGCAGCCTAACGGGACAGGGTTTTGAGCAGTTCTTC	CASSLTGQGFEQFF
TRBV2	-	-	TRBJ2-2	TGTGCCAGCCGTTACGCGATGGCGAACACCGGGGAGCTGTTTTTT	CASRYAMANTGELFF
TRBV13	-	TRBD1	TRBJ2-5	TGTGCCGGCCTCCCGGGACAGGGGTCAGAGACCCAGTACTTC	CAGLPGQGSETQYF
TRBV4-3	-	TRBD2	TRBJ2-7	TGCGCCAGCAGCCAAGTCCTAGCGGGAGGCGAGCAGTACTTC	CASSQVLAGGEQYF
TRBV19	once	-	TRBJ1-5	TGTGCCAGTAGTATTAAGCGGACAGATCAGCCCCAGCATTTT	CASSIKRTDQPQHF
TRBV25-1	-	TRBD1	TRBJ2-2	TGTGCCAGCAGTGGGACAGGGCCCGTCGGGCCCGGGGAGCTGTTTTTT	CASSGTGPVGPGELFF
TRBV11-3	-	TRBD1	TRBJ2-7	TGTGCCAGCAGCTTTCGAACAGGGGTTAACTACGAGCAGTACTTC	CASSFRTGVNYEQYF
TRBV25-1	-	TRBD1	TRBJ2-2	TGTGCCAGCCAAAAACAGGGGGTGAACACCGGGGAGCTGTTTTTT	CASQKQGVNTGELFF
TRBV5-4	few	-	TRBJ2-2	TGTGCCAGCAGCTTGGACAATAGGAACACCGGGGAGCTGTTTTTT	CASSLDNRNTGELFF
TRBV7-6	-	-	TRBJ1-3	TGTGCCAGCAGCTTACAGAGCGGCTACTCTGGAAACACCATATATTTT	CASSLQSGYSGNTIYF
TRBV18	-	TRBD1	TRBJ1-3	TGTGCCAGCTCAAGGGACAGCGAGGGAAACACCATATATTTT	CASSRDSEGNTIYF
TRBV6-1	-	-	TRBJ2-2	TGTGCCAGCGTTGGACGGGCGAACACCGGGGAGCTGTTTTTT	CASVGRANTGELFF
TRBV28	-	TRBD2	TRBJ2-1	TGTGCCAGCAGGCCCGGGACTAGCGGACTCAATGAGCAGTTCTTC	CASRPGTSGLNEQFF
TRBV28	-	TRBD2	TRBJ2-7	TGTGCCAGCACCCCTACGAGCGGGAGGGTTTACGAGCAGTACTTC	CASTPTSGRVYEQYF